The 31 T cell receptor beta chains below were found in one sample sequenced in a study of metastatic and nonmetastatic thyroid tumors. Patients were all untreated before their thyroid surgery. Through MiXCR, TCRdb re-clonotyped the PCR reads. The table has 35,000 to 45,000 clones, 28% seen once. Material for sequencing was blood. These receptors originate from a male donor with papillary thyroid cancer or a benign thyroid nodule (not recorded which). Some clones in this sample may be carry-over from other donors' samples.

This clone was found a few times. J is TRBJ2-1 and V is TRBV5-1, with 13 positions matching TRBD2. Germline CDR1 and CDR2: SGHRS and YFSETQ. The CDR3 consists of 17 residues. Unmatched junction bases numbered 11, after V lost 7 bases and J lost 4 bases. The CDR3 reads CASGAGTSGTTYNEQFF. The CDR3 coding sequence is TGCGCCAGCGGCGCCGGGACTAGCGGGACCACTTACAATGAGCAGTTCTTC. Drawing the rest from reference TRBV5-1 and TRBJ2-1, the complete variable domain is KAGVTQTPRYLIKTRGQQVTLSCSPISGHRSVSWYQQTPGQGLQFLFEYFSETQRNKGNFPGRFSGRQFSNSRSEMNVSTLELGDSALYLCASGAGTSGTTYNEQFFGPGTRLTVL.

The chain joins TRBV7-2 to TRBJ2-7, with 11 bases identical to TRBD2. V was clipped by 5 bases and J by 4 bases; unmatched bases: 7. The germline CDR1 and CDR2 sequences are SGHTA and FQGNSA. The length of the CDR3 is 15 residues. This chain's CDR3 is CASSAGLADLYEQYF. CDR3 bases: TGTGCCAGCAGCGCGGGACTAGCGGACCTGTACGAGCAGTACTTC.

This clone was observed a handful of times. The chain combines TRBV11-1 with TRBJ2-3, with 11 bases lining up with TRBD1. The CDR3 consists of 15 residues. V dropped 5 bases and J dropped 3; count of bases not matched to a gene: 4. Looked up from germline, CDR1 is SGHAT and CDR2 is FQDESV (reference sequence). CDR3: CASSLGTGGTDTQYF. The DNA of the CDR3 is TGTGCCAGCAGCCTCGGGACAGGGGGGACAGATACGCAGTATTTT.

Note on this clone: It is unclear where the CDR3 begins or ends on the DNA, so no DNA is shown, and the CDR3 is as TCRdb lists it. The CDR3 reads CASSLVGAGAGTF. The gene calls are TRBV12-3 or TRBV12-4 and TRBJ1-2; the table's D gene call, TRBD1, was not cross checked with the DNA. Counting both end residues, the CDR3 totals 13 amino acids.

This clone turned up a few times. In nucleotides, the CDR3 is TGTGCCAGCTCACCACCGTTGGCCGGGGAGGAAAAACTGTTTTTT. Its protein is CASSPPLAGEEKLFF. This rearrangement joins TRBV18 to TRBJ1-4; D is undetermined. Trimming stripped 0 bases from V and 8 bases from J, with 13 bases between. This CDR3 is built from 15 residues. The germline V gene has CDR1 KGHSH and CDR2 LQKENI.

This clone was seen many times. J is TRBJ1-3 and V is TRBV28; the D gene is possibly TRBD1 (5 bases). Trimming pared 4 bases from V and 7 bases from J, leaving 14 bases between. This CDR3 contains 14 residues. Per the germline V gene, CDR1 is MDHEN and CDR2 is SYDVKM. The CDR3 spells CASSSFTGYNTIYF. In nucleotides, the CDR3 is TGTGCCAGCAGTTCCTTTACAGGATATAACACCATATATTTT. Filled out from reference TRBV28 and TRBJ1-3, the complete variable domain reads DVKVTQSSRYLVKRTGEKVFLECVQDMDHENMFWYRQDPGLGLRLIYFSYDVKMKEKGDIPEGYSVSREKKERFSLILESASTNQTSMYLCASSSFTGYNTIYFGEGSWLTVV.

The chain has TRBV20-1 and TRBJ1-5, with D unclear. The CDR3 loop spans 12 amino acids. From germline, CDR1 is DFQATT and CDR2 SNEGSKA (reference sequence). Trimming removed 6 bases from V and 11 bases from J, with 17 bases in between. The CDR3 DNA reads as TGCAGTGCAGAGGACGGTTCCGGGGCCCAGCATTTT. Protein: CSAEDGSGAQHF.

V and J are TRBV5-2 and TRBJ2-1; TRBD2, as called in the table, went unchecked against the DNA. TRBV5-2 is a pseudogene locus. The CDR3 loop spans 16 amino acids. The CDR3 loop reads CASMLTSGASYNEQFF. The CDR3, as DNA: TGTGCCAGCATGTTGACTAGCGGGGCGTCCTACAATGAGCAGTTCTTC.

This clone appeared many times. CDR3 DNA sequence: TGTGCCAGCAGCGAAAAACTAGCGGGAGGCCACAATGAGCAGTTCTTC. Its protein is CASSEKLAGGHNEQFF. V and J are TRBV5-6 and TRBJ2-1; TRBD2 matches 12 bases. Germline lookup yields CDR1 SGHDT and CDR2 YYEEEE. J gave up 5 bases and V 4 bases, and 7 bases lay outside the gene matches. The CDR3 sequence is 16 residues long. Supplemented by reference TRBV5-6 and TRBJ2-1, the full variable domain reads DAGVTQSPTHLIKTRGQQVTLRCSPKSGHDTVSWYQQALGQGPQFIFQYYEEEERQRGNFPDRFSGHQFPNYSSELNVNALLLGDSALYLCASSEKLAGGHNEQFFGPGTRLTVL.

The chain recombines TRBV28 with TRBJ1-1, with a weak D call TRBD1 (5 bases). This CDR3 contains 15 residues. V was cut by 6 bases and J by 0 bases, with 14 bases left in between. Germline lookup yields CDR1 MDHEN and CDR2 SYDVKM. The CDR3 here is CASSERGGLNTEAFF. In nucleotides, the CDR3 is TGTGCCAGCAGCGAACGGGGGGGATTGAACACTGAAGCTTTCTTT.

This chain connects TRBV6-1 to TRBJ2-1; 8 bases match TRBD2. J was trimmed by 0 bases and V by 6 bases; bases with no gene match: 4. CDR1 and CDR2 (germline): MNHNS, SASEGT. The CDR3 covers 15 residues. The CDR3 nucleotides read TGTGCCAGCAGCTGGCGGGGGGTCTCCTACAATGAGCAGTTCTTC. This codes for CASSWRGVSYNEQFF.

The V gene is TRBV6-1, the J gene TRBJ2-2; D is undetermined. V dropped 7 bases and J dropped 2 bases, with 8 bases sitting between them. In germline, CDR1 is MNHNS, CDR2 SASEGT. This CDR3 comprises 13 residues. CDR3 bases: TGTGCCAGCAAAACACCCAACACCGGGGAGCTGTTTTTT. Its protein is CASKTPNTGELFF.

This chain connects TRBV19 to TRBJ2-1, with D tentatively TRBD2 (6 bases). The CDR3 runs to 18 residues. Germline V CDR1 and CDR2: LNHDA, SQIVND (reference sequence). V lost 4 bases, J lost 6 bases, and 25 bases lay in between. The CDR3 is CASSNEPWGELVGNEQFF. DNA for the CDR3: TGTGCCAGTAGTAATGAACCCTGGGGGGAGCTGGTGGGCAATGAGCAGTTCTTC.

This clone was observed many times. The rearrangement uses TRBV27 and TRBJ1-6, with unresolved D. Germline values: CDR1 MNHEY, CDR2 SMNVEV (reference sequence). The V end lost 3 bases, the J end lost 14 bases, and 17 bases lay between the germline ends. The CDR3 contains 14 residues. This CDR3 reads CASSFRARNSALHF. The DNA of the CDR3 is TGTGCCAGCAGTTTCCGGGCCCGCAATTCGGCCCTCCACTTT.

The chain combines TRBV20-1 with TRBJ1-5; 9 nucleotides line up with TRBD1. This CDR3 has 16 residues. Per the germline V gene, CDR1 is DFQATT and CDR2 is SNEGSKA (reference sequence). Unmatched junction bases numbered 5, after V lost 0 bases and J lost 2 bases. The CDR3 nucleotides read TGCAGTGCTAGAGATTTGACAGGGGGTGGCAATCAGCCCCAGCATTTT. It specifies CSARDLTGGGNQPQHF.

The CDR3 protein is CASSQEQETQYF. The CDR3 DNA follows: TGTGCCAGCAGCCAAGAACAGGAGACCCAGTACTTC. The genes are TRBV3-1 and TRBJ2-5; the D is unclear. CDR1 and CDR2 from the germline V gene are LGHDT and YNNKEL (reference sequence). The CDR3 loop spans 12 amino acids. V was trimmed by 0 bases and J by 5 bases, leaving 4 bases between them.

The chain employs TRBV20-1 and TRBJ2-7; 8 positions agree with TRBD2. The CDR3 extends over 13 amino acids. V was pared by 4 bases and J by 7 bases, with 9 bases of the junction left unmatched. Germline V gene data show CDR1 as DFQATT and CDR2 as SNEGSKA (reference sequence). In DNA form, the CDR3 reads TGCAGTGCTAACCCGGGGGGGTGGTGGGAGCAGTACTTC. Translation: CSANPGGWWEQYF.

The table lists this clone with a few counts. The rearrangement links TRBV24-1 to TRBJ1-6, with D possibly being TRBD1 (5 bases). The CDR3 covers 15 residues. Trimming pared 1 base from V and 10 bases from J, leaving 13 bases between. Looked up from germline, CDR1 is KGHDR and CDR2 is SFDVKD. The CDR3 bases are TGTGCCACCAGTGATTTAAGGCAGGGACGATCACCCCTCCACTTT. Its protein is CATSDLRQGRSPLHF.

The V call is TRBV20-1, the J call TRBJ2-7; possible D gene TRBD1, 6 bases. Germline loops: CDR1 DFQATT, CDR2 SNEGSKA (reference sequence). The CDR3 consists of 12 residues. Trimming removed 5 bases from V and 2 bases from J, with 10 bases in between. The CDR3, as DNA: TGCAGTGCTGAATACAGGGCCTACGAGCAGTACTTC. This sequence encodes CSAEYRAYEQYF.

This clone was recorded at least ten times. The chain couples TRBV2 to TRBJ2-1, with 7 bases lining up with TRBD2. CDR1 is SNHLY, CDR2 FYNNEI, per germline. J gave up 3 bases and V 3 bases, and 5 bases lay outside the gene matches. CDR3 length equals 15 residues. CDR3: CASSDGGTNYNEQFF. CDR3 nucleotide sequence: TGTGCCAGCAGTGATGGAGGGACTAACTACAATGAGCAGTTCTTC.

The chain employs TRBV20-1 and TRBJ2-7; TRBD2 might be the D (6 bases). The CDR3 extends over 15 amino acids. The germline CDR1 and CDR2 sequences are DFQATT and SNEGSKA (reference sequence). V shed 6 bases and J shed 3 bases, with 21 bases lying between them. CDR3 bases: TGCAGTGCCAGAAAGAGGGCGGGAACGGACTACGAGCAGTACTTC. Translation: CSARKRAGTDYEQYF.

The chain has TRBV6-1 and TRBJ2-2, with D tentatively TRBD1 (5 bases). The CDR3 has 13 residues. Germline V gene data show CDR1 as MNHNS and CDR2 as SASEGT. The germline V and J ends were trimmed by 7 bases and 1 base, with 7 bases remaining between them. CDR3 region: CASITGNTGELFF. In DNA, the CDR3 is TGTGCCAGCATAACAGGGAACACCGGGGAGCTGTTTTTT.

This clone appeared a few times. The rearrangement links TRBV4-1 to TRBJ2-1; D gene ambiguous. Trimming left V 4 bases short and J 7 bases short, with 14 bases between. Germline V gene lookup returns CDR1 MGHRA and CDR2 YSYEKL. This CDR3 contains 14 residues. CDR3: CASSRVGLRNEQFF. The CDR3, as DNA: TGCGCCAGCAGCCGGGTGGGGTTAAGGAATGAGCAGTTCTTC.

J is TRBJ2-3 and V is TRBV7-6, with 7 bases aligning to TRBD2. The CDR3 is 15 residues long. J gave up 0 bases and V 1 base, and 1 base lay outside the gene matches. Germline-derived CDR1 and CDR2 are SGHVS and FNYEAQ. The CDR3 nucleotides read TGTGCCAGCAGCTTAGTGGGGGGGAGCACAGATACGCAGTATTTT. Translation gives CASSLVGGSTDTQYF. Filled out from reference TRBV7-6 and TRBJ2-3, the complete variable domain reads GAGVSQSPRYKVTKRGQDVALRCDPISGHVSLYWYRQALGQGPEFLTYFNYEAQQDKSGLPNDRFSAERPEGSISTLTIQRTEQRDSAMYRCASSLVGGSTDTQYFGPGTRLTVL.

This chain links TRBV11-2 with TRBJ2-1; TRBD2 aligns across 14 bases. This CDR3 is 21 amino acids long. Germline CDR1 SGHAT, CDR2 FQNNGV. J was trimmed by 0 bases and V by 6 bases; bases with no gene match: 16. The CDR3 region has the DNA TGTGCCAGCAGTAGATCGCCGGGACTAGCGGGAGTGTCGAGCTCCTACAATGAGCAGTTCTTC. It encodes CASSRSPGLAGVSSSYNEQFF.

The chain carries TRBV7-8 and TRBJ2-7; tentative D call: TRBD1 (7 bases). The germline V gene encodes CDR1 SGHVS and CDR2 FQNEAQ. Between the trimmed V and J ends, which lost 6 bases and 4 bases, there was a span of 16 bases. There are 14 residues in the CDR3. In DNA form, the CDR3 reads TGTGCCAGCAGTTCGACAGGGCGGGAATACGAGCAGTACTTC. This codes for CASSSTGREYEQYF.

This chain joins TRBV18 and TRBJ2-5; 9 nucleotides align to TRBD1. Germline assignment: CDR1 KGHSH and CDR2 LQKENI. This CDR3 is 16 amino acids long. The J segment lost 4 bases and the V segment lost 0 bases, leaving 6 bases of the junction unmatched. The CDR3, as DNA: TGTGCCAGCTCACCACCGAACAGGGGGCAGGTAGAGACCCAGTACTTC. It codes for CASSPPNRGQVETQYF.

The chain recombines TRBV6-2 or TRBV6-3 with TRBJ2-1; TRBD2 matches 11 bases. The V gene end was trimmed by 5 bases and the J gene end by 4 bases; junction bases not matched to a gene: 1. This CDR3 is 14 amino acids long. From germline, CDR1 is MNHEY and CDR2 SVGEGT. CDR3 protein: CASSRLAGYNEQFF. CDR3 DNA sequence: TGTGCCAGCAGTCGACTAGCGGGATACAATGAGCAGTTCTTC.

The rearrangement links TRBV7-6 to TRBJ2-7; 8 nucleotides match TRBD2. Trimming cost V 4 bases and J 0 bases; bases outside gene matches: 5. This CDR3 is built from 15 residues. Germline V gene data show CDR1 as SGHVS and CDR2 as FNYEAQ. In nucleotides, the CDR3 is TGTGCCAGCAGCTCCGGGGGGGGCGGCTCCTACGAGCAGTACTTC. Translating it yields CASSSGGGGSYEQYF.

The sample holds a few counts of this clone. The chain is built from TRBV20-1 and TRBJ2-7; the D gene could be TRBD1 or TRBD2 (6 bases each). This CDR3 is built from 16 residues. V lost 4 bases and J 3 bases, leaving 22 bases between the germline ends. Germline V lookup: CDR1 DFQATT, CDR2 SNEGSKA (reference sequence). This CDR3 reads CSANQKQGLLGYEQYF. DNA for the CDR3: TGCAGTGCTAATCAAAAACAGGGACTGCTGGGCTACGAGCAGTACTTC.

This clone is deemed medium-sized. The rearrangement joins TRBV2 to TRBJ2-7, with D perhaps TRBD1 (7 bases). Per germline, CDR1 SNHLY and CDR2 FYNNEI. This CDR3 has 15 residues. V shed 0 bases and J shed 2 bases, with 11 bases lying between them. The CDR3 spells CASSEAQGGPYEQYF. CDR3 DNA sequence: TGTGCCAGCAGTGAAGCGCAGGGGGGACCCTACGAGCAGTACTTC.